These 9 T cell receptor beta chains share one sample of origin, sequenced in a study of T cell clonality in common variable immunodeficiency. Repertoires were generated with immunoSEQ multiplex PCR, while TCRdb's copy carries only in-frame clones and drops some. This set yields about 44,000 clones and no singletons; the top ten hold about 10%. The sample consisted of peripheral blood mononuclear cells. The origin of the receptors is a person aged 18 to 70 in good health.

In its sample, this clone was seen many times. CDR3 DNA (partial): TGCAGTGCTCGTGACAGGTTCACCTACGAG. It specifies CSARDRFTYE. The entire CDR3 protein is CSARDRFTYEQYF. This chain uses TRBV20-1 with TRBJ2-7, with TRBD1 as a possible D gene (6 bases). The CDR3 goes on 3 residues after the read ends, and that part is filled in from the germline J gene. The V gene lost 5 bases and the J gene lost 2 bases, with 13 bases spanning the gap. CDR3 length: 13 residues. CDR1 and CDR2 (germline): DFQATT, SNEGSKA (reference sequence).

This clone was counted many times. The sequenced fragment ends 3 residues before the CDR3 boundary, so the rest is inferred from the germline J gene. V is TRBV20-1 and J is TRBJ2-2, with D perhaps matching TRBD2 (5 bases). The CDR3 totals 12 residues. Trimming took off 7 bases at V and 1 base at J, with 7 bases between the two ends. The V gene's germline CDR1 is DFQATT and CDR2 SNEGSKA (reference sequence). CDR3 loop: CSVRGNTGELFF. CDR3 DNA, as far as it was read: TGCAGTGTACGGGGGAACACCGGGGAG.

This clone was recorded many times. The CDR3 end is not reached by the read, which stops 3 residues before it; the germline J gene fills it in. The rearrangement joins TRBV5-6 to TRBJ1-4; no firm D call. CDR3 length equals 12 residues. Trimming pared 4 bases from V and 5 bases from J, leaving 6 bases between. Germline V gives CDR1 SGHDT, CDR2 YYEEEE. The CDR3 spells CASSPLNEKLFF. The covered CDR3 bases are TGTGCCAGCAGCCCCTTGAATGAAAAA. Looking up the rest from reference TRBV5-6 and TRBJ1-4 gives the full variable domain: DAGVTQSPTHLIKTRGQQVTLRCSPKSGHDTVSWYQQALGQGPQFIFQYYEEEERQRGNFPDRFSGHQFPNYSSELNVNALLLGDSALYLCASSPLNEKLFFGSGTQLSVL.

Regarding this clone: Possible read error: a much larger clone is one base away. The read ends 3 residues early relative to the CDR3; the germline J gene fills the gap. The rearrangement links TRBV6-2 or TRBV6-3 to TRBJ1-5; 9 nucleotides agree with TRBD1. CDR3 length equals 14 residues. The V gene's germline CDR1 is MNHEY and CDR2 SVGEGT. J lost 8 bases, V lost 2 bases, and 4 bases had no gene match. CDR3 DNA (partial): TGTGCCAGCAGTTACGGGACAGGGTCGGAGCCC. Translated: CASSYGTGSEP. The whole CDR3 reads CASSYGTGSEPQHF.

This clone was detected many times. The CDR3 end is not reached by the read, which stops 3 residues before it; the germline J gene fills it in. This chain joins TRBV2 and TRBJ1-2; 7 positions match TRBD1. Germline V CDR1 and CDR2: SNHLY, FYNNEI. This CDR3 region has 14 residues. V lost 2 bases to trimming and J lost 5 bases; unmatched junction nucleotides: 5. The sequenced part of the CDR3 DNA is TGTGCCAGCAGTGAAACAGGGGCTGGATATGGC. As protein: CASSETGAGYG. Given in full, the CDR3 is CASSETGAGYGYTF.

This clone was counted ten times or more. Read data end 3 residues before the CDR3 end; the end is taken from the germline J gene. V is TRBV2 and J is TRBJ2-5, with D perhaps matching TRBD2 (6 bases). V shed 10 bases and J shed 3 bases, with 12 bases lying between them. The germline gives CDR1 SNHLY, CDR2 FYNNEI. CDR3 size: 12 residues. CDR3 protein: CATTGDEETQYF. CDR3 bases read: TGTGCCACTACGGGGGACGAAGAGACC.

Ten or more counts support this clone. The read terminates 3 residues ahead of where the CDR3 ends, so the germline J gene completes it. The chain employs TRBV12-3 or TRBV12-4 and TRBJ1-1, with TRBD1 matching 8 bases. Germline trimming cut 11 bases from V and 2 bases from J; bases unmatched to any gene: 10. This CDR3 region has 14 residues. Partial CDR3 DNA: TGTGCCGGTCGCCCGGACAGGGAAAACACTGAA. Its translation is CAGRPDRENTE. The whole CDR3 region reads CAGRPDRENTEAFF.

In this sample, this clone turned up many times. The read terminates 3 residues before the CDR3 end, so the remaining end is supplied by the germline J gene. V is TRBV12-3 or TRBV12-4 and J is TRBJ1-5; 10 bases line up with TRBD1. This CDR3 is 15 amino acids long. The V and J ends lost 5 bases and 9 bases, in that order; junction bases with no gene match: 10. The part of the CDR3 DNA that was read is TGTGCCAGCAGTCCCCCCCCGGACAGGGGGGGGCCC. This gives the protein CASSPPPDRGGP. Given in full, the CDR3 is CASSPPPDRGGPQHF.

This clone came up a few times. The CDR3 end is not reached by the read, which stops 3 residues before it; the germline J gene fills it in. J is TRBJ1-1 and V is TRBV11-2; no clear D gene. The CDR3 totals 14 residues. V shed 1 base and J shed 3 bases, with 9 bases lying between them. Per germline, CDR1 SGHAT and CDR2 FQNNGV. The sequenced CDR3 bases are TGTGCCAGCAGCTTAGGTATCGGGGACACTGAA. Translated: CASSLGIGDTE. The CDR3 reads in full as CASSLGIGDTEAFF.